These T cell receptor beta chains were read from a single sample in a study of CD4 T cells in relation to SARS-CoV-2 and coronaviruses. Sequenced by immunoSEQ multiplex PCR; TCRdb stores in-frame clones only, minus some. Among about 21,000 clones listed, just under 75% were seen once. Antigen specificity for these receptors is unknown. The sample taken for sequencing was CD4+ T cells from PBMCs, cultured in vitro. The origin of the receptors is a human donor in good health. The CDR3 runs from the conserved cysteine through the conserved F or W. D genes are given only for firm matches. Rows may omit the clone size; those that give it use once, few, many or a size class.

v_gene	j_gene	d_gene	abundance	len	CDR3nt	CDR3aa
TRBV5-1	TRBJ2-3	-	-	15	TGCGCCAGCAGCTTGAGAGGACTTAGCACAGATACGCAGTATTTT	CASSLRGLSTDTQYF
TRBV5-1	TRBJ2-7	-	-	14	TGCGCCAGCAGCCCGACGGGACAAGGGGGCGAGCAGTACTTC	CASSPTGQGGEQYF
TRBV9	TRBJ2-1	TRBD2	-	16	TGTGCCAGCAGCCCACTAGGGGCGGGGGTGGGTAATGAGCAGTTCTTC	CASSPLGAGVGNEQFF
TRBV11-3	TRBJ2-1	-	few	12	TGTGCCAGCAGCTTAGGTCCTACTGAGCAGTTCTTC	CASSLGPTEQFF
TRBV4-2	TRBJ1-2	-	once	15	TGTGCCAGCAGCCAAGACCCAGGGGCGGACTATGGCTACACCTTC	CASSQDPGADYGYTF
TRBV7-3	TRBJ2-1	TRBD2	few	15	TGTGCCAGCAGCTCCCGGGACTATGGACACAATGAGCAGTTCTTC	CASSSRDYGHNEQFF
TRBV6-2/TRBV6-3	TRBJ2-3	-	-	13	TGTGCCAGCAGCCCTATGAGGCCAGATACGCAGTATTTT	CASSPMRPDTQYF
TRBV9	TRBJ1-5	-	-	15	TGTGCCAGCAGCCCTCAGGGAGATTTCAATCAGCCCCAGCATTTT	CASSPQGDFNQPQHF
TRBV5-4	TRBJ2-1	-	-	12	TGTGCCAGCAGCTTGTGGGGACATGAGCAGTTCTTC	CASSLWGHEQFF
TRBV14	TRBJ1-3	-	-	14	TGTGCCAGCCACAGGGTCGGCTCTGGAAACACCATATATTTT	CASHRVGSGNTIYF
TRBV27	TRBJ2-5	-	-	14	TGTGCCAGCAGTCCTAAACTGTACCAAGAGACCCAGTACTTC	CASSPKLYQETQYF
TRBV5-4	TRBJ1-2	-	-	12	TGTGCCAGCAGTCCCGGGACTGGGGGCTACACCTTC	CASSPGTGGYTF
TRBV18	TRBJ2-3	-	-	15	TGTGCCAGCTCACCACCGTCACAGACGACAGATACGCAGTATTTT	CASSPPSQTTDTQYF
TRBV2	TRBJ1-1	-	-	13	TGTGCCAGCAGTGACAGGAGAGACACTGAAGCTTTCTTT	CASSDRRDTEAFF
TRBV19	TRBJ2-7	TRBD2	once	15	TGTGCCAGTAGACCACGAGCGGGAGGGATTGAGGAGCAGTACTTC	CASRPRAGGIEEQYF
TRBV5-1	TRBJ2-5	-	-	13	TGCGCCAGCAGCTTGGAAAGGCAAGAGACCCAGTACTTC	CASSLERQETQYF
TRBV28	TRBJ2-1	TRBD1	-	15	TGTGCCAGCAGTTTACACACTGCAGGGGGCAATGAGCAGTTCTTC	CASSLHTAGGNEQFF
TRBV19	TRBJ2-3	TRBD2	few	14	TGTGCCAGTAGTATGACTAGCGGCACAGATACGCAGTATTTT	CASSMTSGTDTQYF
TRBV9	TRBJ2-5	TRBD1	-	14	TGTGCCAGCAGCGTAGGACAGGGGGGGGAGACCCAGTACTTC	CASSVGQGGETQYF
TRBV12-3/TRBV12-4	TRBJ1-1	-	-	12	TGTGCCACCGACAGGCCTAACGGTGAAGCTTTCTTT	CATDRPNGEAFF
TRBV7-9	TRBJ2-7	-	-	15	TGTGCCAGCAGCTTAGGAGTCGGCCGACCCTACGAGCAGTACTTC	CASSLGVGRPYEQYF
TRBV5-1	TRBJ2-5	-	once	13	TGCGCCAGCAGCTTGTCAGGGGATGAGACCCAGTACTTC	CASSLSGDETQYF
TRBV6-1	TRBJ2-3	TRBD1	-	15	TGTGCCAGCAGTGAAGCCGTACAGGGGGCAGATACGCAGTATTTT	CASSEAVQGADTQYF
TRBV18	TRBJ1-1	-	-	13	TGTGCCAGCTCACAAGACACGAACACTGAAGCTTTCTTT	CASSQDTNTEAFF
TRBV6-1	TRBJ1-3	-	few	12	TGTGCCAGCAGTGAAGTCGGAAACACCATATATTTT	CASSEVGNTIYF
TRBV15	TRBJ1-1	-	-	15	TGTGCCACCAGCAGTTATTGGGGGCGGGGGACTGAAGCTTTCTTT	CATSSYWGRGTEAFF
TRBV5-1	TRBJ2-5	-	few	14	TGCGCCAGCAGCGCCTGGACTGGGGCGGAGACCCAGTACTTC	CASSAWTGAETQYF
TRBV7-6	TRBJ2-3	TRBD2	-	19	TGTGCCAGCAGCTTCGGCACCGGGACTAGCGGGACTAGCACAGATACGCAGTATTTT	CASSFGTGTSGTSTDTQYF
TRBV12-3/TRBV12-4	TRBJ1-2	-	-	13	TGTGCCAGCAGCATCAGGGTCACCTATGGCTACACCTTC	CASSIRVTYGYTF
TRBV3-1/TRBV3-2	TRBJ2-4	TRBD1	-	12	TGTGCCAGCAGCCAAGCGGGACAGCATTGGAACTTC	CASSQAGQHWNF
TRBV29-1	TRBJ1-1	-	-	15	TGCAGCGTTGAAGTCGCGGGACGTATGAACACTGAAGCTTTCTTT	CSVEVAGRMNTEAFF
TRBV30	TRBJ1-4	TRBD1	-	12	TGTGCCTGGAGCCAGGGGGCAGAAAAACTGTTTTTT	CAWSQGAEKLFF
TRBV18	TRBJ2-6	-	once	19	TGTGCCAGCTCACCCAGTTCGGCAGGGACAACCTCTGGGGCCAACGTCCTGACTTTC	CASSPSSAGTTSGANVLTF
TRBV7-9	TRBJ1-5	-	-	13	TGTGCCAGCAGCTTAAGGGGGGATCAGCCCCAGCATTTT	CASSLRGDQPQHF
TRBV19	TRBJ2-7	-	-	16	TGTGCCAGTAGTATAGGTAGGACGGCCAAACTGTACGAGCAGTACTTC	CASSIGRTAKLYEQYF
TRBV28	TRBJ2-7	-	-	16	TGTGCCAGCAGGTTTTCCCCAAGGACGGGTACCTACGAGCAGTACTTC	CASRFSPRTGTYEQYF
TRBV20-1	TRBJ1-6	-	-	12	TGCAGTGCCAGTAGAGCCGGTGGCGACGTCCACTTT	CSASRAGGDVHF
TRBV19	TRBJ2-5	TRBD1	-	14	TGTGCCAGTAGTACTATGACAGGGCGGGAGACCCAGTACTTC	CASSTMTGRETQYF
TRBV6-5	TRBJ2-5	-	-	13	TGTGCCAGCAGCCCCAAGGGGGGAGAGACCCAGTACTTC	CASSPKGGETQYF
TRBV24-1	TRBJ2-2	-	-	15	TGTGCCACCAGCGACCCGCTAATTAACACCGGGGAGCTGTTTTTT	CATSDPLINTGELFF
TRBV6-5	TRBJ2-1	-	few	14	TGTGCCTGCAAGTTTACCGGGATGTACAATGAGCAGTTCTTC	CACKFTGMYNEQFF
TRBV24-1	TRBJ2-2	-	-	17	TGTGCCACCAGTGATATAAGGGCGACAGACTTCACCGGGGAGCTGTTTTTT	CATSDIRATDFTGELFF
TRBV12-3/TRBV12-4	TRBJ2-3	-	-	12	TGTGCCAGCACCGGCACTTCGGATACGCAGTATTTT	CASTGTSDTQYF
TRBV28	TRBJ2-7	TRBD1	-	13	TGTGCCAGCTGGGACAGGAATACCTACGAGCAGTACTTC	CASWDRNTYEQYF
TRBV24-1	TRBJ2-5	TRBD2	-	17	TGTGCCACCAGTGATTGGGGACTAGCGGGAGCCCAAGAGACCCAGTACTTC	CATSDWGLAGAQETQYF
TRBV7-9	TRBJ2-7	TRBD2	few	15	TGTGCCAGCAGCCCCCCGGCTAGCGGCTCCTACGAGCAGTACTTC	CASSPPASGSYEQYF
TRBV9	TRBJ2-2	TRBD1	-	19	TGTGCCAGCAGCCAACCAGCCCTACAGGGGGCATTTGACACCGGGGAGCTGTTTTTT	CASSQPALQGAFDTGELFF
TRBV7-9	TRBJ2-1	TRBD2	few	17	TGTGCCAGCAGCCCCGGGACTATCTCAACATTATACAATGAGCAGTTCTTC	CASSPGTISTLYNEQFF
TRBV20-1	TRBJ2-7	-	-	13	TGCAGTGCTAGTGGAACAGGAGTCTACGAGCAGTACTTC	CSASGTGVYEQYF
TRBV28	TRBJ1-4	-	-	17	TGTGCCAGCAGGATTCGGGCCTCGGGGGTCCAAAATGAAAAACTGTTTTTT	CASRIRASGVQNEKLFF
TRBV2	TRBJ2-4	-	-	12	TGTGCCAGCTGTCTCGCCGGTGACATTCAGTACTTC	CASCLAGDIQYF
TRBV5-5	TRBJ2-1	TRBD1	-	16	TGTGCCAGCAGCTCACACAGGGGGCAATTGAAGAATGAGCAGTTCTTC	CASSSHRGQLKNEQFF
TRBV27	TRBJ1-5	TRBD1	once	16	TGTGCCAGCAGAATGGGACAGTTACATAGCAATCAGCCCCAGCATTTT	CASRMGQLHSNQPQHF
TRBV5-8	TRBJ2-1	-	-	15	TGTGCCAGCAGCCCGCAACCTCAATCCTACAATGAGCAGTTCTTC	CASSPQPQSYNEQFF
TRBV5-1	TRBJ2-1	-	-	16	TGCGCCAGCAGCTTGGCCGTAGGGACGCTATACAATGAGCAGTTCTTC	CASSLAVGTLYNEQFF
TRBV30	TRBJ1-2	TRBD1	-	12	TGTGCCTGGGGGGACAGGGGGCTAGGCTACACCTTC	CAWGDRGLGYTF
TRBV28	TRBJ2-1	TRBD2	-	13	TGTGCCAGCAGTTTTGGGACTAGCGGGTCTGAGTTCTTC	CASSFGTSGSEFF
TRBV5-4	TRBJ1-4	-	few	13	TGTGCCAGCAGCTTGGTCCCTAATGAAAAACTGTTTTTT	CASSLVPNEKLFF
TRBV5-1	TRBJ2-7	TRBD1	-	17	TGCGCCAGCAGCTGGGGTCTACATGACAGGGCCGGCTACGAGCAGTACTTC	CASSWGLHDRAGYEQYF